Listed below are T cell receptor beta chains from one sample, sequenced in a study of T-cell reconstitution after alpha-beta-depleted transplantation in children. TCRdb re-called the PCR reads with MiXCR, one entry per CDR3 protein. This table has approximately 1,000,000 distinct CDR3 sequences, under 30% appearing once. This material consisted of PBMCs, mostly from graft donor cells, taken 360 days after TCRalphabeta/CD19-depleted stem cell transplant. The receptors stem from a boy less than two years old who had a stem cell transplant for SCID, so the T cells may come from the graft donor. The CDR3 runs from the conserved cysteine through the conserved F or W.

V gene	J gene	CDR3 protein
TRBV10-3	TRBJ2-7	CAISESGGPYEQYF
TRBV27	TRBJ2-7	CASSPSNTLLEQYF
TRBV12-3/TRBV12-4	TRBJ2-3	CASSLRGGSLDTQYF
TRBV6-1	TRBJ2-3	CASNTLSTDTQYF
TRBV3-1	TRBJ2-7	CASGGTSDGSEQYF
TRBV3-1	TRBJ2-5	CASSQGLAGRETQYF
TRBV21-1	TRBJ1-2	CARGGAPAGYTF
TRBV5-1	TRBJ1-1	CASSPGQGTFNTEAFF
TRBV5-1	TRBJ1-2	CATTRRTNYGYTF
TRBV5-1	TRBJ1-1	CASRTELLNTEAFF
TRBV12-3/TRBV12-4	TRBJ1-1	CASSSGVTEAFF
TRBV5-1	TRBJ1-1	CASSREGGGNTEAFF
TRBV5-1	TRBJ2-1	CASSLRTGVSNEQFF
TRBV5-6	TRBJ2-5	CASSWGQAQRETQYF
TRBV13	TRBJ2-1	CASTSEGGYNEQFF
TRBV12-3/TRBV12-4	TRBJ2-3	CASSRSVSAGGPDTQYF
TRBV3-1	TRBJ2-7	CASSQDPYEQYF
TRBV19	TRBJ2-1	CASRTESSYNEQFF
TRBV4-1	TRBJ2-5	CASSHTLAGGLETQYF
TRBV4-1	TRBJ2-5	CASSQDGSGMETQYF
TRBV10-3	TRBJ2-3	CATASRADTQYF
TRBV2	TRBJ1-2	CASTTGRRAPGQGYTF
TRBV29-1	TRBJ2-5	CSVHRGEETQYF
TRBV15	TRBJ2-1	CATSRDAGGEQFF
TRBV5-1	TRBJ2-1	CASSLMGELNEQFF
TRBV10-3	TRBJ2-2	CAISPGDRYTGELFF
TRBV4-1	TRBJ2-3	CASSQARGTSGGYTDTQYF
TRBV4-1	TRBJ2-7	CASSQGVGTLGYEQYF
TRBV7-2	TRBJ1-1	CASSTGQANTEAFF